This T cell receptor (beta chain) was recovered during a study of control samples from healthy donors and cancer patients. Profiled with immunoSEQ multiplex PCR; TCRdb holds only in-frame clones, not every one. Of some 89,000 clones listed, over 65% are singletons. Germline V gene sequence: CDR1 SGHNT, CDR2 YENEEA. Trimming removed 5 bases at V and 2 bases at J, with 7 bases between. CDR3 length: 13 residues. The V gene is TRBV11-3, the J gene TRBJ2-1; weak D call: TRBD2 (6 bases). The receptor was derived from a woman aged 40 to 50 in good health. Sequencing used blood. The CDR3 coding sequence is TGTGCCAGCAGCCCGGGGGCCTACAATGAGCAGTTCTTC. Residues: CASSPGAYNEQFF.